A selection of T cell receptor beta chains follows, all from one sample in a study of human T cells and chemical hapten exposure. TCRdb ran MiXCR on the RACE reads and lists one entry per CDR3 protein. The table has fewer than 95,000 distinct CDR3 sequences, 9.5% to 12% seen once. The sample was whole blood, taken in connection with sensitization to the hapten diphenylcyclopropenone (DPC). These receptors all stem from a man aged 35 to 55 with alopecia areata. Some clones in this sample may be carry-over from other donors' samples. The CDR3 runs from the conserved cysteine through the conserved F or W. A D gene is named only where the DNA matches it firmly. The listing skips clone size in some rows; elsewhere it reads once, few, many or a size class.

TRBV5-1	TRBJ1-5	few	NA	CASSLENPSNQPQHF	TGCGCCAGCAGCTTGGAGAACCCTAGCAATCAGCCCCAGCATTTT
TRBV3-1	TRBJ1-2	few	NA	CASSQGAGTNYGYTF	TGTGCCAGCAGTCAAGGGGCCGGGACCAACTATGGCTACACCTTC
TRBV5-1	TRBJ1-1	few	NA	CASSLDADSTGAFF	TGCGCCAGCAGCTTGGATGCGGACTCAACGGGGGCTTTCTTT
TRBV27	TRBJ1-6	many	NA	CASSWLAAGDNSPLHF	TGTGCCAGCAGCTGGTTGGCAGCGGGCGATAATTCACCCCTCCACTTT
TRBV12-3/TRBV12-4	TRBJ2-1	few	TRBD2	CASSLLGAGVREGQFF	TGTGCCAGCAGTTTACTGGGGGCAGGGGTGCGGGAGGGTCAGTTCTTC
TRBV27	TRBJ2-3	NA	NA	CASSWTSSTDTQYF	TGTGCCAGCAGTTGGACATCTAGCACAGATACGCAGTATTTT
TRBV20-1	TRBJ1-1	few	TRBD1	CSATEQGAEAFF	TGCAGTGCTACTGAGCAGGGGGCCGAAGCTTTCTTT
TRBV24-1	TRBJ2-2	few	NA	CATARDGNTGELFF	TGTGCCACCGCGAGGGACGGGAACACCGGGGAGCTGTTTTTT
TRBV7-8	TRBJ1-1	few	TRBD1	CASSSTGGGTEAFF	TGTGCCAGCAGCTCCACAGGGGGGGGCACTGAAGCTTTCTTT
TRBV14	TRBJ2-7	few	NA	CASSQEITAGIAEQYF	TGTGCCAGCAGCCAAGAGATTACAGCCGGGATTGCCGAGCAGTACTTC
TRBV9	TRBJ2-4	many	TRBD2	CASSPRLADKNIQYF	TGTGCCAGCAGCCCCCGGCTAGCGGATAAAAACATTCAGTACTTC
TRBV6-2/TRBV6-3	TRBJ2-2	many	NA	CASSKSGNTGELFF	TGTGCCAGCAGTAAAAGCGGGAACACCGGGGAGCTGTTTTTT
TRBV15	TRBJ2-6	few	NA	CATSRGQGNPGANVLTF	TGTGCCACCAGCAGAGGGCAGGGGAACCCTGGGGCCAACGTCCTGACTTTC
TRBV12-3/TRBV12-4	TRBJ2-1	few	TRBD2	CASSWAGGLAGLYNEQFF	TGTGCCAGCAGTTGGGCAGGGGGACTAGCGGGCCTCTACAATGAGCAGTTCTTC
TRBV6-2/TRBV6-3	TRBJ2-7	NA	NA	CASLWNDVSTGEQYF	TGTGCCAGCCTCTGGAACGACGTCTCAACGGGCGAGCAGTACTTC